This entry features one T cell receptor beta chain sequence. This sample was included in a study of blood T cell repertoires in COVID-19. Germline assignment: CDR1 SGDLS and CDR2 YYNGEE. J was trimmed by 6 bases and V by 4 bases; bases with no gene match: 4. The CDR3 sequence is 12 residues long. Only in-frame clones appear in the TCRdb table, and some are missing; sequencing was by immunoSEQ multiplex PCR. The sample holds some 77,000 clones, about 82% seen once. Material for sequencing was peripheral blood. V gene TRBV9 combines with J gene TRBJ2-7; TRBD2 aligns across 7 bases. This receptor was identified in a woman aged 60-75 years with acute or convalescent COVID-19. The CDR3 region is CASSPGEGEQYF. CDR3 DNA sequence: TGTGCCAGCAGCCCCGGGGAGGGCGAGCAGTACTTC.